The 30 T cell receptor beta chains listed next were all sequenced from one sample in a study of CD8+ T cells in alopecia areata. Sequencing used cDNA as its template, made by extracting RNA and reverse transcribing it. Generated by immunoSEQ multiplex PCR, the TCRdb table keeps only in-frame clones and is missing some. This table holds 200,000 or so clones, roughly three fifths found once. Input material: CD8+ T cells sorted from blood. The source of these receptors is a human donor in good health.

This clone was picked up a small number of times. The V and J genes are TRBV7-9 and TRBJ1-1; D is unresolved. The V and J ends lost 7 bases and 4 bases respectively, with 10 bases between them. CDR3 size: 12 residues. Germline loops: CDR1 SEHNR, CDR2 FQNEAQ (reference sequence). The CDR3 is CASTPRRTEAFF. The CDR3, as DNA: TGTGCCAGCACCCCAAGGCGCACTGAAGCTTTCTTT. Looking up the rest from reference TRBV7-9 and TRBJ1-1 gives the full variable domain: DTGVSQNPRHKITKRGQNVTFRCDPISEHNRLYWYRQTLGQGPEFLTYFQNEAQLEKSRLLSDRFSAERPKGSFSTLEIQRTEQGDSAMYLCASTPRRTEAFFGQGTRLTVV.

This clone was counted a single time. The junction shows a germline mismatch at one end, possibly a read error. The V and J genes are TRBV7-2 and TRBJ2-7, with 9 positions matching TRBD1. The CDR3 runs to 14 residues. CDR1 and CDR2 from the germline V gene are SGHTA and FQGNSA. The CDR3 region is CASSLAQGALSEDF. In DNA, the CDR3 is TGTGCCAGCAGCTTAGCACAGGGGGCGCTATCAGAGGACTTC.

This clone has a handful of counts. J is TRBJ1-4 and V is TRBV7-9; TRBD1 might be the D (5 bases). Germline V gene sequence: CDR1 SEHNR, CDR2 FQNEAQ (reference sequence). CDR3 size: 16 residues. V was pared by 5 bases and J by 9 bases, with 22 bases between. The CDR3 DNA sequence: TGTGCCAGCAGCATCTCCTCCTGGGGCGCGGGAAAAAAACTGTTTTTT. This encodes CASSISSWGAGKKLFF.

The rearrangement uses TRBV29-1 and TRBJ2-1; a weak D match, TRBD2 (6 bases). The V end lost 5 bases, the J end lost 3 bases, and 11 bases lay between the germline ends. This CDR3 comprises 13 residues. The germline V gene encodes CDR1 SQVTM and CDR2 ANQGSEA. CDR3 bases: TGCAGCGTTTCTGGAGGGCACTACAATGAGCAGTTCTTC. As protein: CSVSGGHYNEQFF.

Concerning this clone itself: An end of the junction does not agree with germline; a read error may underlie this. Other DNA variants within this sample encode the same CDR3. In DNA form, the CDR3 reads TGCAGTGCTCGAGACGGGTACGAGCAGTACTTC. Translating gives CSARDGYEQYF. The V and J genes are TRBV20-1 and TRBJ2-7, with D uncertain. From germline, CDR1 is DFQATT and CDR2 SNEGSKA (reference sequence). The CDR3 extends over 11 amino acids.

This clone was counted a single time. The gene calls are TRBV7-9 and TRBJ2-5; weak D call: TRBD1 (6 bases). Trimming pared 5 bases from V and 2 bases from J, leaving 15 bases between. The CDR3 consists of 15 residues. Looked up from germline, CDR1 is SEHNR and CDR2 is FQNEAQ (reference sequence). CDR3 loop: CASSPPPGHQETQYF. The CDR3 coding sequence is TGTGCCAGCAGCCCGCCGCCGGGACATCAAGAGACCCAGTACTTC.

The sample holds a few counts of this clone. V usage is TRBV6-5 and J usage is TRBJ1-3; D is unclear. Germline V gives CDR1 MNHEY, CDR2 SVGAGI. The CDR3 totals 14 residues. Trimming took off 2 bases at V and 2 bases at J, with 7 bases between the two ends. The CDR3 DNA follows: TGTGCCAGCAGTTACGGGGAGACTGGAAACACCATATATTTT. Residues: CASSYGETGNTIYF.

This rearrangement joins TRBV9 to TRBJ2-2; perhaps TRBD2 as D (6 bases). Germline CDR1 is SGDLS and CDR2 is YYNGEE. Trimming shortened V by 3 bases and J by 7 bases, and 16 bases separated the two germline ends. This CDR3 has 15 residues. CDR3 protein: CASSAWTGEGGELFF. In DNA form, the CDR3 reads TGTGCCAGCAGCGCCTGGACGGGAGAAGGCGGGGAGCTGTTTTTT.

The chain recombines TRBV7-9 with TRBJ2-7; D gene ambiguous. The CDR3 loop spans 15 amino acids. Trimming removed 4 bases at V and 0 bases at J, with 13 bases between. Germline V gives CDR1 SEHNR, CDR2 FQNEAQ (reference sequence). In DNA form, the CDR3 reads TGTGCCAGCAGCTCGAACACGGTCAGCTCCTACGAGCAGTACTTC. It is translated as CASSSNTVSSYEQYF.

The rearrangement links TRBV9 to TRBJ1-1; 8 bases are a match to TRBD1. Losses at the gene ends were 3 bases for V and 4 bases for J; bases not matched to a gene: 2. The CDR3 loop spans 13 amino acids. CDR1 and CDR2 from the germline V gene are SGDLS and YYNGEE. The CDR3 DNA sequence: TGTGCCAGCAGCGCAGGGGGCGGCACTGAAGCTTTCTTT. Its protein is CASSAGGGTEAFF.

The chain couples TRBV30 to TRBJ2-7; 9 bases align to TRBD1. Germline CDR1 is GTSNPN and CDR2 is SVGIG (reference sequence). CDR3 size: 14 residues. The V segment lost 1 base and the J segment 4 bases; nucleotides outside the gene matches: 5. This CDR3 reads CAWSAGQGRYEQYF. DNA of the CDR3: TGTGCCTGGAGTGCCGGACAGGGGCGGTACGAGCAGTACTTC.

This rearrangement joins TRBV30 to TRBJ1-2; weak D call: TRBD1 (6 bases). V lost 3 bases to trimming and J lost 7 bases, with 21 bases between them. The CDR3 sequence is 15 residues long. Germline CDR1 reads GTSNPN; CDR2 reads SVGIG (reference sequence). This CDR3 reads CAWSDGAGVYTGYTF. The CDR3 nucleotides read TGTGCCTGGAGCGACGGGGCAGGGGTCTATACTGGCTACACCTTC.

The chain joins TRBV7-9 to TRBJ1-1, with TRBD1 identical over 10 bases. V lost 1 base to trimming and J lost 7 bases; unmatched junction nucleotides: 3. The CDR3 totals 14 residues. The germline V gene encodes CDR1 SEHNR and CDR2 FQNEAQ (reference sequence). This CDR3 reads CASSLGGQGGEAFF. CDR3 in DNA: TGTGCCAGCAGCTTAGGTGGACAGGGGGGTGAAGCTTTCTTT.

V gene TRBV5-1 combines with J gene TRBJ1-5; D is ambiguous. The CDR3 totals 15 residues. Trimming took 2 bases from V and 7 from J, leaving 16 bases between them. CDR1 and CDR2 from the germline V gene are SGHRS and YFSETQ. The CDR3: CASSLGYGEGQPQHF. DNA of the CDR3: TGCGCCAGCAGCTTAGGGTACGGGGAAGGACAGCCCCAGCATTTT.

The chain has TRBV15 and TRBJ1-1; D gene uncertain. CDR1 is LNHNV, CDR2 YYDKDF, per germline (reference sequence). The length of the CDR3 is 14 residues. V lost 5 bases, J lost 0 bases, and 10 bases lay in between. The CDR3 DNA reads TGTGCCACCAGCCGAGGACGGATGAACACTGAAGCTTTCTTT. Its protein is CATSRGRMNTEAFF.

This chain uses TRBV25-1 with TRBJ1-2; D not certain. This CDR3 is 10 amino acids long. The germline gives CDR1 MGHDK, CDR2 SYGVNS. V lost 8 bases, J lost 10 bases, and 11 bases lay in between. CDR3 in amino acids: CASFLGNYTF. The CDR3 DNA reads TGTGCCAGCTTTCTAGGGAACTACACCTTC.

This clone occurred a few times. The chain employs TRBV10-1 and TRBJ1-5; TRBD1 might be the D (6 bases). Germline loops: CDR1 WNHNN, CDR2 SYGVQD (reference sequence). V lost 3 bases and J lost 5, with 8 bases in between. This CDR3 region has 13 residues. CDR3 amino acids: CASSERGDQPQHF. The CDR3 DNA reads as TGCGCCAGCAGTGAAAGGGGGGATCAGCCCCAGCATTTT.

This clone was seen a single time. The chain recombines TRBV4-2 with TRBJ2-3; D may be TRBD2 (5 bases). The CDR3 runs to 15 residues. Germline loops: CDR1 LGHNA, CDR2 YNFKEQ. V was cut by 1 base and J by 2 bases, with 10 bases left in between. CDR3 residues: CASSQAAGPTDTQYF. The CDR3 DNA sequence: TGTGCCAGCAGCCAAGCGGCGGGTCCCACAGATACGCAGTATTTT.

CDR3 in amino acids: CASSYGANTEAFF. CDR3 coding DNA: TGCGCCAGCAGCTATGGAGCGAACACTGAAGCTTTCTTT. V is TRBV5-1 and J is TRBJ1-1; D not certain. The CDR3 runs to 13 residues. Germline V gives CDR1 SGHRS, CDR2 YFSETQ. Trimming took off 3 bases at V and 1 base at J, with 7 bases between the two ends.

V usage is TRBV6-6 and J usage is TRBJ2-1; D call uncertain. The CDR3 spans 16 residues. Between the trimmed V and J ends, which lost 2 bases and 0 bases, there was a span of 11 bases. Germline CDR1 MNHNY, CDR2 SVGAGI (reference sequence). The CDR3 reads CASSYPSLSSYNEQFF. CDR3 coding DNA: TGTGCCAGCAGTTACCCCAGTCTGAGCTCCTACAATGAGCAGTTCTTC.

The chain's CDR3 is CASSLPGTSEAFF. The DNA for the CDR3 is TGCGCCAGCAGCTTACCCGGGACTTCTGAAGCTTTCTTT. The rearrangement joins TRBV5-1 to TRBJ1-1; possibly TRBD1 for D (5 bases). The germline V and J ends were trimmed by 2 bases and 6 bases, with 11 bases remaining between them. Germline CDR1 reads SGHRS; CDR2 reads YFSETQ. The CDR3 contains 13 residues. Variable domain in full (rest from reference TRBV5-1 and TRBJ1-1): KAGVTQTPRYLIKTRGQQVTLSCSPISGHRSVSWYQQTPGQGLQFLFEYFSETQRNKGNFPGRFSGRQFSNSRSEMNVSTLELGDSALYLCASSLPGTSEAFFGQGTRLTVV.

This rearrangement joins TRBV30 to TRBJ2-2; TRBD1 matches 9 bases. The CDR3 contains 16 residues. V shed 2 bases and J 4 bases; nucleotides not matched to a gene: 8. The germline V gene has CDR1 GTSNPN and CDR2 SVGIG (reference sequence). The CDR3 DNA sequence: TGTGCCTGGAGTTCGTCCCGGGACAGGGCCACCGGGGAGCTGTTTTTT. It specifies CAWSSSRDRATGELFF.

The V call is TRBV2, the J call TRBJ2-7, with D tentatively TRBD2 (5 bases). The CDR3 is 13 residues long. Germline CDR1 reads SNHLY; CDR2 reads FYNNEI. Between the trimmed V and J ends, which lost 3 bases and 2 bases, there was a span of 8 bases. CDR3 DNA: TGTGCCAGCAGTGATCGGGGTGCCTACGAGCAGTACTTC. It translates to CASSDRGAYEQYF.

The rearrangement uses TRBV2 and TRBJ2-3; either TRBD1 or TRBD2 may supply D (6 bases each). This CDR3 spans 13 amino acids. Germline lookup yields CDR1 SNHLY and CDR2 FYNNEI. Trimming stripped 8 bases from V and 1 base from J, with 10 bases between. Here the CDR3 DNA reads TGTGCCAGCGAGGGGGGCCGCACAGATACGCAGTATTTT. Encoded protein: CASEGGRTDTQYF.

A few counts support this clone. The V call is TRBV23-1, the J call TRBJ2-1, with D possibly matching TRBD2 (6 bases). TRBV23-1 is annotated as an ORF whose role is uncertain. The CDR3 has 15 amino acids. V dropped 3 bases and J dropped 7 bases, with 16 bases sitting between them. In nucleotides, the CDR3 is TGCGCCAGCAGTCAGCGGAGGTCGGGGGAGAATGAGCAGTTCTTC. Translation gives CASSQRRSGENEQFF.

The chain combines TRBV7-7 with TRBJ2-1; 9 positions match TRBD1. The germline CDR1 and CDR2 sequences are SSHAT and FNYEAQ (reference sequence). The junction had 4 bases not matched to a gene; V was cut back by 4 bases and J by 3 bases. This CDR3 contains 15 residues. The CDR3 here is CASSSGQGDYNEQFF. CDR3 DNA sequence: TGTGCCAGCAGCTCGGGACAGGGTGACTACAATGAGCAGTTCTTC.

The chain has TRBV4-1 and TRBJ1-5; D uncertain. CDR1 is MGHRA and CDR2 is YSYEKL in the germline V gene. Trimming cost V 0 bases and J 9 bases, with 12 bases left between them. CDR3 size: 14 residues. The CDR3 DNA reads TGCGCCAGCAGCCAAGAGCCAGCCCCAGGGCCCCAGCATTTT. Translating gives CASSQEPAPGPQHF.

The count of this clone is one. The chain is built from TRBV5-4 and TRBJ1-2; D is uncertain. This CDR3 region has 15 residues. V dropped 4 bases and J dropped 5 bases, with 18 bases sitting between them. Germline V CDR1 and CDR2: SGHNT, YYREEE (reference sequence). CDR3 region: CASSTGERVGYGYTF. CDR3 bases: TGTGCCAGCAGCACTGGGGAGAGAGTGGGATATGGCTACACCTTC.

The chain carries TRBV7-9 and TRBJ2-1, with D maybe TRBD2 (6 bases). Germline V gives CDR1 SEHNR, CDR2 FQNEAQ (reference sequence). Trimming shortened V by 6 bases and J by 7 bases, and 13 bases separated the two germline ends. There are 13 residues in the CDR3. Here the CDR3 reads CASSSIAANEQFF. CDR3 in DNA: TGTGCCAGCAGTTCAATAGCGGCGAATGAGCAGTTCTTC.

This clone came up a few times. The CDR3 sequence is CASTLGIGTEAFF. The CDR3, as DNA: TGTGCCAGTACACTCGGTATCGGCACTGAAGCTTTCTTT. The rearrangement joins TRBV19 to TRBJ1-1; no definite D call. CDR3 length equals 13 residues. Per germline, CDR1 LNHDA and CDR2 SQIVND (reference sequence). Trimming pared 7 bases from V and 4 bases from J, leaving 13 bases between.